The present entry profiles one TCR beta chain with its context. The data belong to a study of T cells after somatic rescue of genetic block. Clones were sequenced by immunoSEQ multiplex PCR, and TCRdb holds only the in-frame ones, with some missing. The sample records 65,000 to 70,000 clones, just under 95% being singletons. The germline V gene has CDR1 SGDLS and CDR2 YYNGEE. The V end lost 0 bases, the J end lost 2 bases, and 16 bases lay between the germline ends. This CDR3 has 17 amino acids. Sequencing input: peripheral blood mononuclear cells (PBMCs). The chain joins TRBV9 to TRBJ2-3, with D tentatively TRBD1 (6 bases). This receptor was taken from a man in his forties. Here the CDR3 reads CASSVAIGAGDTDTQYF. DNA for the CDR3: TGTGCCAGCAGCGTAGCCATAGGGGCAGGGGACACAGATACGCAGTATTTT.